The rows below give T cell receptor beta chains drawn from one sample of a study of T-cell reconstitution after alpha-beta-depleted transplantation in children. One entry per CDR3 protein, called by TCRdb with MiXCR from the PCR reads. The sample holds fewer than 750,000 distinct CDR3 sequences, more than 20% seen once. Specimen: PBMCs, mostly from graft donor cells, collected 360 days after TCRalphabeta/CD19-depleted stem cell transplant. These receptors all stem from a boy in the first two years of life who had a stem cell transplant for acute myeloid leukemia, so the T cells may come from the graft donor. Both conserved end residues are part of each CDR3. Fields, in order: J gene, clone size, V gene, D gene, CDR3 DNA, CDR3 protein. A D gene is named only where the DNA matches it firmly. Some rows have no size entry. The others give once, few or many, or a class for an expanded clone.

j_gene: TRBJ2-7
abundance: few
v_gene: TRBV12-3/TRBV12-4
d_gene: TRBD1
CDR3nt: TGTGCCAGCAGTTCTCACAGGGGGTCCTACGAGCAGTACTTC
CDR3aa: CASSSHRGSYEQYF

j_gene: TRBJ2-7
abundance: NA
v_gene: TRBV12-3/TRBV12-4
d_gene: TRBD2
CDR3nt: TGTGCCAGCAGTTCGGGACTAGCGGGGGGTCCCTACGAGCAGTACTTC
CDR3aa: CASSSGLAGGPYEQYF

j_gene: TRBJ2-1
abundance: few
v_gene: TRBV5-1
d_gene: TRBD1
CDR3nt: TGCGCCAGCGTCCAAACCGGGACAGGCTCCTACAATGAGCAGTTCTTC
CDR3aa: CASVQTGTGSYNEQFF

j_gene: TRBJ2-3
abundance: NA
v_gene: TRBV18
d_gene: NA
CDR3nt: TGTGCCAGCTCCCTGGGGGACGAAGTCCTCGATACGCAGTATTTT
CDR3aa: CASSLGDEVLDTQYF

j_gene: TRBJ1-6
abundance: NA
v_gene: TRBV28
d_gene: NA
CDR3nt: TGTGCCAGCAGTCCAGCGGTGGGGCGCATTTCACCCCTCCACTTT
CDR3aa: CASSPAVGRISPLHF

j_gene: TRBJ2-5
abundance: many
v_gene: TRBV20-1
d_gene: NA
CDR3nt: TGCAGTGCTAGACCGGGACTCCCCCAAGAGACCCAGTACTTC
CDR3aa: CSARPGLPQETQYF

j_gene: TRBJ2-5
abundance: many
v_gene: TRBV12-3/TRBV12-4
d_gene: NA
CDR3nt: TGTGCCAGCAGTTTATGGACAGAACAGCAAGAGACCCAGTACTTC
CDR3aa: CASSLWTEQQETQYF

j_gene: TRBJ2-7
abundance: few
v_gene: TRBV12-3/TRBV12-4
d_gene: NA
CDR3nt: TGTGCCAGCAGTTTGGTAGGGAAACGCGAGCAGTACTTC
CDR3aa: CASSLVGKREQYF

j_gene: TRBJ2-1
abundance: NA
v_gene: TRBV15
d_gene: TRBD2
CDR3nt: TGTGCCACCAGCGTGGTTGGCGGGGGGGCCAATGAGCAGTTCTTC
CDR3aa: CATSVVGGGANEQFF

j_gene: TRBJ2-1
abundance: NA
v_gene: TRBV7-9
d_gene: NA
CDR3nt: TGTGCCAGCAGGACGAACAGCCATCCTTACAATGAGCAGTTCTTC
CDR3aa: CASRTNSHPYNEQFF

j_gene: TRBJ1-3
abundance: NA
v_gene: TRBV20-1
d_gene: TRBD1
CDR3nt: TGCAGTGCTCGATCAGGGGGCTCTGGAAACACCATATATTTT
CDR3aa: CSARSGGSGNTIYF

j_gene: TRBJ1-2
abundance: NA
v_gene: TRBV4-1
d_gene: NA
CDR3nt: TGCGCCAGCAGCCAAGATGATACAGCGCTCGGCTATGGCTACACCTTC
CDR3aa: CASSQDDTALGYGYTF

j_gene: TRBJ1-1
abundance: many
v_gene: TRBV12-3/TRBV12-4
d_gene: NA
CDR3nt: TGTGCCAGCAGTTTACAGGGGACTGAAGCTTTCTTT
CDR3aa: CASSLQGTEAFF

j_gene: TRBJ2-2
abundance: NA
v_gene: TRBV12-3/TRBV12-4
d_gene: NA
CDR3nt: TGTGCCAGCAGTCCTACCCACGTTCCCGGGGAGCTGTTTTTT
CDR3aa: CASSPTHVPGELFF

j_gene: TRBJ2-1
abundance: many
v_gene: TRBV7-9
d_gene: NA
CDR3nt: TGTGCCAGCAGCTTAGTAGGGGGGAGCTTATCCTACAATGAGCAGTTCTTC
CDR3aa: CASSLVGGSLSYNEQFF

j_gene: TRBJ2-6
abundance: many
v_gene: TRBV4-3
d_gene: TRBD1
CDR3nt: TGCGCCAGCAGCCAACGACAGGGGGCTGGGGCCAACGTCCTGACTTTC
CDR3aa: CASSQRQGAGANVLTF

j_gene: TRBJ2-5
abundance: NA
v_gene: TRBV10-3
d_gene: NA
CDR3nt: TGTGCCATCAGCAAACGGGACTCTCAAGAGACCCAGTACTTC
CDR3aa: CAISKRDSQETQYF

j_gene: TRBJ2-3
abundance: NA
v_gene: TRBV6-1
d_gene: NA
CDR3nt: TGTGCCAGCAGTGTAAGGAGGGGGGCAGATACAGATACGCAGTATTTT
CDR3aa: CASSVRRGADTDTQYF

j_gene: TRBJ2-2
abundance: NA
v_gene: TRBV20-1
d_gene: TRBD2
CDR3nt: TGCAGTGCCCCCGGGACTAGAACTGCCGGGGAGCTGTTTTTT
CDR3aa: CSAPGTRTAGELFF

j_gene: TRBJ2-7
abundance: few
v_gene: TRBV4-3
d_gene: TRBD1
CDR3nt: TGCGCCAGCAGCCAAGGACGACAGGGAATCTACGAGCAGTACTTC
CDR3aa: CASSQGRQGIYEQYF

j_gene: TRBJ2-1
abundance: few
v_gene: TRBV7-8
d_gene: TRBD1
CDR3nt: TGTGCCAGCAGCCCGAGCCACCGCAGGGGGCACATCAATGAGCAGTTCTTC
CDR3aa: CASSPSHRRGHINEQFF

j_gene: TRBJ1-5
abundance: NA
v_gene: TRBV20-1
d_gene: NA
CDR3nt: TGCAGTGCTAGAGTCGCCGGGGGAATCAATCAGCCCCAGCATTTT
CDR3aa: CSARVAGGINQPQHF

j_gene: TRBJ1-2
abundance: NA
v_gene: TRBV20-1
d_gene: NA
CDR3nt: TGCAGTTCAACTCTGTCGCCGGGGGCGGGTGGCTACACCTTC
CDR3aa: CSSTLSPGAGGYTF

j_gene: TRBJ1-2
abundance: NA
v_gene: TRBV7-3
d_gene: NA
CDR3nt: TGTGCCAGCAGCTTAGATCCACTGACCATGGCTGGCTACACCTTC
CDR3aa: CASSLDPLTMAGYTF

j_gene: TRBJ1-2
abundance: NA
v_gene: TRBV9
d_gene: NA
CDR3nt: TGTGCCAGCAGCGTAGATTTGGGCGACTATGGCTACACCTTC
CDR3aa: CASSVDLGDYGYTF

j_gene: TRBJ2-5
abundance: NA
v_gene: TRBV12-5
d_gene: TRBD1
CDR3nt: TGTGCTAGTGGTTGGACAGGAGGTCAAGAGACCCAGTACTTC
CDR3aa: CASGWTGGQETQYF

j_gene: TRBJ2-7
abundance: NA
v_gene: TRBV25-1
d_gene: NA
CDR3nt: TGTGCCAGCAGTGAAATGGGGGACGAGCAGTACTTC
CDR3aa: CASSEMGDEQYF

j_gene: TRBJ1-6
abundance: NA
v_gene: TRBV7-2
d_gene: NA
CDR3nt: TGTGCCAGCAGCAAAGGACACTATAATTCACCCCTCCACTTT
CDR3aa: CASSKGHYNSPLHF